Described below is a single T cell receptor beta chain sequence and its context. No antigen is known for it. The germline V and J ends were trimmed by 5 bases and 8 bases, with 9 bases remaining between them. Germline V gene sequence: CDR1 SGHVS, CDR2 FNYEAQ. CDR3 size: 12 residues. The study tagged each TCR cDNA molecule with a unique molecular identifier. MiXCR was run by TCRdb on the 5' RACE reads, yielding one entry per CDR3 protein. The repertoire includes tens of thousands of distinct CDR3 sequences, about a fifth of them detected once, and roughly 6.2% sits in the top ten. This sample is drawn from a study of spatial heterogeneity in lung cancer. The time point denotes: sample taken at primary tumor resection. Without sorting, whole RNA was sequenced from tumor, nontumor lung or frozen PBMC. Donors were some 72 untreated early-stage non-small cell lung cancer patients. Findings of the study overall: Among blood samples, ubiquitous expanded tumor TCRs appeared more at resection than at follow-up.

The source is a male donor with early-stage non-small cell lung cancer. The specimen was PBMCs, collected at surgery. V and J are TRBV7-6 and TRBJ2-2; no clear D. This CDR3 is CASSHPGGELFF. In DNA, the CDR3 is TGTGCCAGCAGCCACCCAGGAGGGGAGCTGTTTTTT.